Reported below is one T cell receptor (beta chain). This record belongs to a study of control samples from healthy donors and cancer patients. The CDR3 spans 11 residues. Germline V lookup: CDR1 DFQATT, CDR2 SNEGSKA (reference sequence). Trimming stripped 6 bases from V and 0 bases from J, with 5 bases between. Assay used: immunoSEQ multiplex PCR; TCRdb lists only in-frame clones, some missing. The sample shows 46,000 or so clones, nearly 95% of them seen only once. The sample taken for sequencing was PBMCs. The chain is built from TRBV20-1 and TRBJ1-2; D gene uncertain. The TCR originated in a woman in her fifties or sixties with head and neck cancer. CDR3 sequence (DNA): TGCAGTGCATATCCTAACTATGGCTACACCTTC. It specifies CSAYPNYGYTF.